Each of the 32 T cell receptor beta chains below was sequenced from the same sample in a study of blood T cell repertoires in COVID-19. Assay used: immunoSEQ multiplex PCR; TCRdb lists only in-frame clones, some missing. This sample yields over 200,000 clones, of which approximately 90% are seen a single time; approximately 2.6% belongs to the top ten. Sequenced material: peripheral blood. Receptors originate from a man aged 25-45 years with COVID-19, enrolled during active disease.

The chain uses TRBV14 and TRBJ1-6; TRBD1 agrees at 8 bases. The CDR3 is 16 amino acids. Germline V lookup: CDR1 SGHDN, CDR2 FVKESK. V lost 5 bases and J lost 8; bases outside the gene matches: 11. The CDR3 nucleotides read TGTGCCAGCAGCTCACTATCGGGACAGGTTGATTCACCCCTCCACTTT. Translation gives CASSSLSGQVDSPLHF.

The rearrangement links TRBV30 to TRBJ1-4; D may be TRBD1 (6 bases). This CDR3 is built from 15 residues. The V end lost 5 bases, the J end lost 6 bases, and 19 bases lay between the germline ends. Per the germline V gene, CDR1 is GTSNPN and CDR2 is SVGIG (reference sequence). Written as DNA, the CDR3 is TGTGCCTGGGGTGCTCGGGGGGCGCCTTATGAAAAACTGTTTTTT. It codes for CAWGARGAPYEKLFF. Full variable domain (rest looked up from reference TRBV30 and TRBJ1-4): SQTIHQWPATLVQPVGSPLSLECTVEGTSNPNLYWYRQAAGRGLQLLFYSVGIGQISSEVPQNLSASRPQDRQFILSSKKLLLSDSGFYLCAWGARGAPYEKLFFGSGTQLSVL.

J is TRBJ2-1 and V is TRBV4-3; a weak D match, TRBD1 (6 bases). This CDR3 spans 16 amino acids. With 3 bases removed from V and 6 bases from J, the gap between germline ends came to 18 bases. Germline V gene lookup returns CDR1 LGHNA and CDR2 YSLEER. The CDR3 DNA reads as TGCGCCAGCAGCCAGGAGGACGGGACACCTTCCAATGAGCAGTTCTTC. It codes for CASSQEDGTPSNEQFF.

The CDR3 loop reads CASSLKDNNSPLHF. The CDR3 nucleotides are TGTGCCAGCAGCTTAAAGGACAATAATTCACCCCTCCACTTT. This chain joins TRBV7-9 and TRBJ1-6, with a possible D match to TRBD1 (5 bases). Trimming removed 2 bases at V and 5 bases at J, with 7 bases between. CDR1 SEHNR and CDR2 FQNEAQ come from the germline V gene (reference sequence). This CDR3 region has 14 residues. Full variable domain (outside the CDR3, taken from reference TRBV7-9 and TRBJ1-6): DTGVSQNPRHKITKRGQNVTFRCDPISEHNRLYWYRQTLGQGPEFLTYFQNEAQLEKSRLLSDRFSAERPKGSFSTLEIQRTEQGDSAMYLCASSLKDNNSPLHFGNGTRLTVT.

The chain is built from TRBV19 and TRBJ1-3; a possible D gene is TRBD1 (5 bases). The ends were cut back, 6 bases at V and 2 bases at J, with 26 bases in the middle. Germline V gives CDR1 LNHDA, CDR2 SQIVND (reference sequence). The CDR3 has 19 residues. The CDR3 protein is CASRVGGERSGRPGNTIYF. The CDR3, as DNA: TGTGCCAGTAGAGTAGGAGGGGAGAGGTCCGGGAGGCCTGGAAACACCATATATTTT.

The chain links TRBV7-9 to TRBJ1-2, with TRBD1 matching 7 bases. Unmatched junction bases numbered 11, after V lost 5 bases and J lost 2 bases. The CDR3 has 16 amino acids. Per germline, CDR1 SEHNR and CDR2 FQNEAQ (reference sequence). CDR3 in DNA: TGTGCCAGCAGCCCACTTGGGACAGCAGGCAACTATGGCTACACCTTC. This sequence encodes CASSPLGTAGNYGYTF.

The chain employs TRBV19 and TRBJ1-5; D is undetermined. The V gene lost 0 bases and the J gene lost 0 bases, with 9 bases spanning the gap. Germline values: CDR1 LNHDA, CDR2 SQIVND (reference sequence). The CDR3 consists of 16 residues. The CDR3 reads CASSIEISGSNQPQHF. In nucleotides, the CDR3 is TGTGCCAGTAGTATAGAGATCTCGGGTAGCAATCAGCCCCAGCATTTT. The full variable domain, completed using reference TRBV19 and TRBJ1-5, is DGGITQSPKYLFRKEGQNVTLSCEQNLNHDAMYWYRQDPGQGLRLIYYSQIVNDFQKGDIAEGYSVSREKKESFPLTVTSAQKNPTAFYLCASSIEISGSNQPQHFGDGTRLSIL.

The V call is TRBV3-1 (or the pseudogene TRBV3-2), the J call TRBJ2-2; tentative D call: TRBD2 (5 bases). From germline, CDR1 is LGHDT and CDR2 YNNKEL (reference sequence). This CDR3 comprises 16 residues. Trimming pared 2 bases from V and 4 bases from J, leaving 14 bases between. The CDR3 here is CASSQTGRVFTGELFF. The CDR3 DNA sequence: TGTGCCAGCAGCCAAACGGGGAGAGTGTTCACCGGGGAGCTGTTTTTT.

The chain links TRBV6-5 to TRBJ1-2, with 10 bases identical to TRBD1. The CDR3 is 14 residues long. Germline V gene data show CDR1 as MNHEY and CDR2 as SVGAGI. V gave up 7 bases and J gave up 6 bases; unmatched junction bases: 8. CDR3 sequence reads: CASIPDRGRHGYTF. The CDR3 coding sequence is TGTGCCAGCATTCCCGACAGGGGGCGTCATGGCTACACCTTC.

CDR3 amino acids: CSVHQGARYGYTF. DNA of the CDR3: TGCAGCGTCCATCAGGGGGCGCGGTATGGCTACACCTTC. The V call is TRBV29-1, the J call TRBJ1-2; 8 positions match TRBD1. CDR3 length: 13 residues. In germline, CDR1 is SQVTM, CDR2 ANQGSEA. Trimming at V came to 6 bases and at J to 5 bases, leaving 8 bases not matched to a gene.

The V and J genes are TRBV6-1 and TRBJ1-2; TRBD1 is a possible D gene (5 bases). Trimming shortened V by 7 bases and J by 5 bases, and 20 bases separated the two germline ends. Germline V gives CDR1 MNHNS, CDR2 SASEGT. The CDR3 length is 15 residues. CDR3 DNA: TGTGCCAGCATTGGGGCGACAGCAAACGAGTATGGCTACACCTTC. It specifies CASIGATANEYGYTF.

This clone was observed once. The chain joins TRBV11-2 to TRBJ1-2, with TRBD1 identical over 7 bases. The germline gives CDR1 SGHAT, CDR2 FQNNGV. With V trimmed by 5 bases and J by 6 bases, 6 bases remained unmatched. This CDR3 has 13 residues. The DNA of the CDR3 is TGTGCCAGCAGCCCCGGACAGGCCAATGGCTACACCTTC. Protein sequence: CASSPGQANGYTF.

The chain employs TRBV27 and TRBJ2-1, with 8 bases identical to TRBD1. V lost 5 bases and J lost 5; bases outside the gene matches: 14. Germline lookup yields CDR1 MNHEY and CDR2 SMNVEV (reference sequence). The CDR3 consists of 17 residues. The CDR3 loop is CASSLLTGTGVNNEQFF. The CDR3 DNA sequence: TGTGCCAGCAGTCTCCTAACCGGGACAGGAGTCAACAATGAGCAGTTCTTC.

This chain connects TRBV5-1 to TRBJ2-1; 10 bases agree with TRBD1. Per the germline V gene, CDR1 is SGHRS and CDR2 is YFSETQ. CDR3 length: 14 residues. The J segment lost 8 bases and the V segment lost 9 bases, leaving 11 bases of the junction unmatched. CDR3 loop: CAIETGTGADEQFF. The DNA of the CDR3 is TGCGCCATCGAAACCGGGACAGGGGCCGATGAGCAGTTCTTC.

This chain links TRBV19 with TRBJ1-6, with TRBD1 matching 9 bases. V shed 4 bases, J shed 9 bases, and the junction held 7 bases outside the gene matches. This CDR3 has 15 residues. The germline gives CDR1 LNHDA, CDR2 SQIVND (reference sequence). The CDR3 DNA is TGTGCCAGTAGTACAGGGGGACAGGGTGGTTCACCCCTCCACTTT. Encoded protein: CASSTGGQGGSPLHF.

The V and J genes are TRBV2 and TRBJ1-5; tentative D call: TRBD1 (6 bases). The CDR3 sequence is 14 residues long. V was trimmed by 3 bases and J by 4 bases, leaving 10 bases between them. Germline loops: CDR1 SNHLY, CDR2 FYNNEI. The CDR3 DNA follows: TGTGCCAGCAGTGATAGGGACATTAATCAGCCCCAGCATTTT. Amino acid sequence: CASSDRDINQPQHF.

The CDR3 DNA reads TGTGCCAGCAACCCAAATGGTCTAGTTGGAGAGACCCAGTACTTC. Its translation is CASNPNGLVGETQYF. This sequence joins TRBV2 and TRBJ2-5, with D unclear. Germline-derived CDR1 and CDR2 are SNHLY and FYNNEI. Trimming shortened V by 7 bases and J by 4 bases, and 19 bases separated the two germline ends. The CDR3 is 15 residues long.

CDR3 DNA sequence: TGTGCCAGCAGCTATGGACAGGGGGAGGGATATCAGCCCCAGCATTTT. This sequence encodes CASSYGQGEGYQPQHF. The chain links TRBV5-4 to TRBJ1-5, with 10 positions matching TRBD1. CDR3 length: 16 residues. The ends lost 3 bases at V and 5 bases at J; junction bases unmatched: 8. Per germline, CDR1 SGHNT and CDR2 YYREEE (reference sequence).

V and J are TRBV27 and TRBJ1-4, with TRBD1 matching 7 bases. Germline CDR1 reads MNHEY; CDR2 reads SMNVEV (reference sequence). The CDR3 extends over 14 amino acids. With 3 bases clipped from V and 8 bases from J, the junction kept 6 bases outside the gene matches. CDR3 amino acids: CASSFNRGREKLFF. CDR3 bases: TGTGCCAGCAGTTTTAACAGGGGTAGGGAAAAACTGTTTTTT.

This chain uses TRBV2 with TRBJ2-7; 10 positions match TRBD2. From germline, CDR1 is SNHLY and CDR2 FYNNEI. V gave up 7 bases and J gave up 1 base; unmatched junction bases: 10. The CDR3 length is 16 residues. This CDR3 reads CASKWLAGDGSYEQYF. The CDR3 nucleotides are TGTGCCAGCAAGTGGCTAGCGGGGGACGGGTCCTACGAGCAGTACTTC.

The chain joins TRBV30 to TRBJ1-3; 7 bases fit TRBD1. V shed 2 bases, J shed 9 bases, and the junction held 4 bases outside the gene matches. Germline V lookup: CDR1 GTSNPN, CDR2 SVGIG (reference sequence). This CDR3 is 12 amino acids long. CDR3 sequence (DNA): TGTGCCTGGAGTACGTCAGGGGGCACCATATATTTT. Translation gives CAWSTSGGTIYF.

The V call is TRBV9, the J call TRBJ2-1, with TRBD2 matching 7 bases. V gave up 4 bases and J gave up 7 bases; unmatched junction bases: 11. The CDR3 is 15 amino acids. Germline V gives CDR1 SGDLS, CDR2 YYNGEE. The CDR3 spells CASSLLGGRSNEQFF. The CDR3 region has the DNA TGTGCCAGCAGCCTCCTCGGGGGGAGGTCGAATGAGCAGTTCTTC.

The CDR3 loop reads CASSWTGGWGELFF. The CDR3 DNA sequence: TGCGCCAGCAGCTGGACAGGGGGCTGGGGGGAGCTGTTTTTT. This rearrangement joins TRBV5-1 to TRBJ2-2; 11 bases are shared with TRBD1. The length of the CDR3 is 14 residues. Losses at the gene ends were 3 bases for V and 8 bases for J; bases not matched to a gene: 3. The germline V gene encodes CDR1 SGHRS and CDR2 YFSETQ.

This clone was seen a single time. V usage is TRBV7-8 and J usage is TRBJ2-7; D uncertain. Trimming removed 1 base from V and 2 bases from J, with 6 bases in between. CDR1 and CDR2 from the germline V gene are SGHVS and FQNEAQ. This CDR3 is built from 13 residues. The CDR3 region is CASSLELAYEQYF. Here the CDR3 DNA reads TGTGCCAGCAGCTTAGAACTGGCCTACGAGCAGTACTTC.

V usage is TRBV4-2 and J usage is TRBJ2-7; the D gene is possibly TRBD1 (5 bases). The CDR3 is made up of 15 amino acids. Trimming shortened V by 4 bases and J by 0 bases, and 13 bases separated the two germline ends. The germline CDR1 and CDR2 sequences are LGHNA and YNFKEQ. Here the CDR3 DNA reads TGTGCCAGCAGCCGCTCAGACAGCCGCTCCTACGAGCAGTACTTC. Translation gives CASSRSDSRSYEQYF.

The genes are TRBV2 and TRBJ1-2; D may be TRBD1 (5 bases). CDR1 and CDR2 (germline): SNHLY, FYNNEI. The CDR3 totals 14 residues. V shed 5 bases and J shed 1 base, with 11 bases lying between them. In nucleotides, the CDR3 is TGTGCCAGCAGTCCGTTGGGACTTAACTATGGCTACACCTTC. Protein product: CASSPLGLNYGYTF.

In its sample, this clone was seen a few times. For the CDR3, the DNA is TGTGCCAGCAGTCCCGGGACAGCAGCTAACTATGGCTACACCTTC. As protein: CASSPGTAANYGYTF. The genes are TRBV28 and TRBJ1-2, with TRBD1 matching over 7 bases. Trimming cost V 5 bases and J 0 bases; bases outside gene matches: 6. Germline CDR1 reads MDHEN; CDR2 reads SYDVKM. This CDR3 comprises 15 residues.

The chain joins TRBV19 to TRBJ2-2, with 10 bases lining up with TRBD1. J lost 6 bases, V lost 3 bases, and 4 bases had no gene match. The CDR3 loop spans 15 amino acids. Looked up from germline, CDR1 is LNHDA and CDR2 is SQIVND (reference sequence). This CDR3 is CASSMGTGAAGELFF. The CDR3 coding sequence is TGTGCCAGTAGTATGGGGACAGGGGCGGCCGGGGAGCTGTTTTTT.

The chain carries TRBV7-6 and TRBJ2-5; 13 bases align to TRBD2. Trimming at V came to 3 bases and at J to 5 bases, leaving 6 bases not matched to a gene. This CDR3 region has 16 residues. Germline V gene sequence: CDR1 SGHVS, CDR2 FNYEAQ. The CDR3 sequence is CASSFTSGRAGETQYF. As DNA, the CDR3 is TGTGCCAGCAGCTTCACTAGCGGGAGGGCCGGGGAGACCCAGTACTTC.

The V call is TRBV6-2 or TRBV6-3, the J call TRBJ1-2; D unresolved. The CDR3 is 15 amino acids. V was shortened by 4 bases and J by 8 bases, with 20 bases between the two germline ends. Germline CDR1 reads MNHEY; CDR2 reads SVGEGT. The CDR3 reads CASSSRGSPLWGYTF. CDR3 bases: TGTGCCAGCAGTTCCCGCGGGAGCCCTCTATGGGGCTACACCTTC.

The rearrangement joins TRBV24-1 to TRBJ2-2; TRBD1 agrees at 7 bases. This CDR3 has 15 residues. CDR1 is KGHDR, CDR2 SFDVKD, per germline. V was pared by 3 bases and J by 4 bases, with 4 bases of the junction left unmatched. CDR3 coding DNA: TGTGCCACCAGTGATCCAGGACAGGCCACCGGGGAGCTGTTTTTT. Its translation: CATSDPGQATGELFF.

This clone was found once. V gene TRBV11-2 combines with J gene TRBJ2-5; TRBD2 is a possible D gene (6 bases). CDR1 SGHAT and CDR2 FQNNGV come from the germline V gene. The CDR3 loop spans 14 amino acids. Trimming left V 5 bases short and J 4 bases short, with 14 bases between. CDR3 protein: CASSDVGGGETQYF. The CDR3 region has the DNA TGTGCCAGCAGCGACGTGGGAGGTGGAGAGACCCAGTACTTC. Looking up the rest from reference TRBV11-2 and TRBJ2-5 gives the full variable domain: EAGVAQSPRYKIIEKRQSVAFWCNPISGHATLYWYQQILGQGPKLLIQFQNNGVVDDSQLPKDRFSAERLKGVDSTLKIQPAKLEDSAVYLCASSDVGGGETQYFGPGTRLLVL.